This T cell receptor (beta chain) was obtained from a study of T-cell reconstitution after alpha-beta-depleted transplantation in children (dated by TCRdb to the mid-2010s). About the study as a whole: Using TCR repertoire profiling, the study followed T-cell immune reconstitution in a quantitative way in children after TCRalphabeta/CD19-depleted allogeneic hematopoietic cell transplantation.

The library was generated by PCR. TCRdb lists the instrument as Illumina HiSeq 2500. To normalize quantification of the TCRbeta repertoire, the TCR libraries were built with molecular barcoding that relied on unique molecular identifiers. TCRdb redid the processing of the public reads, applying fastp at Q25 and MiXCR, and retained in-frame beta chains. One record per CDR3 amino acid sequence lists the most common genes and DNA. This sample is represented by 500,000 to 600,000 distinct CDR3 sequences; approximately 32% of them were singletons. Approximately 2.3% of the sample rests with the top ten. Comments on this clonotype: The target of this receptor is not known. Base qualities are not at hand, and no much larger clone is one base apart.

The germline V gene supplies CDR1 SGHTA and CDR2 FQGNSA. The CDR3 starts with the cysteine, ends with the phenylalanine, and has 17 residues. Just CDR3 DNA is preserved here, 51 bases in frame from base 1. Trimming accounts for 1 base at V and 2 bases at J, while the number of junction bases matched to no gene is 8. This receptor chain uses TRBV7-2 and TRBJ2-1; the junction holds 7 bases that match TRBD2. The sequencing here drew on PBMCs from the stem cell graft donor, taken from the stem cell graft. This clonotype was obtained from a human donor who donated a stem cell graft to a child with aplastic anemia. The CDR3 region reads CASSLGASGYAYNEQFF. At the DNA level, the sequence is TGTGCCAGCAGCTTAGGGGCTAGCGGATACGCCTACAATGAGCAGTTCTTC. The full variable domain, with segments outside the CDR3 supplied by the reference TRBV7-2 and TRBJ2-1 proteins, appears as GAGVSQSPSNKVTEKGKDVELRCDPISGHTALYWYRQSLGQGLEFLIYFQGNSAPDKSGLPSDRFSAERTGGSVSTLTIQRTQQEDSAVYLCASSLGASGYAYNEQFFGPGTRLTVL.